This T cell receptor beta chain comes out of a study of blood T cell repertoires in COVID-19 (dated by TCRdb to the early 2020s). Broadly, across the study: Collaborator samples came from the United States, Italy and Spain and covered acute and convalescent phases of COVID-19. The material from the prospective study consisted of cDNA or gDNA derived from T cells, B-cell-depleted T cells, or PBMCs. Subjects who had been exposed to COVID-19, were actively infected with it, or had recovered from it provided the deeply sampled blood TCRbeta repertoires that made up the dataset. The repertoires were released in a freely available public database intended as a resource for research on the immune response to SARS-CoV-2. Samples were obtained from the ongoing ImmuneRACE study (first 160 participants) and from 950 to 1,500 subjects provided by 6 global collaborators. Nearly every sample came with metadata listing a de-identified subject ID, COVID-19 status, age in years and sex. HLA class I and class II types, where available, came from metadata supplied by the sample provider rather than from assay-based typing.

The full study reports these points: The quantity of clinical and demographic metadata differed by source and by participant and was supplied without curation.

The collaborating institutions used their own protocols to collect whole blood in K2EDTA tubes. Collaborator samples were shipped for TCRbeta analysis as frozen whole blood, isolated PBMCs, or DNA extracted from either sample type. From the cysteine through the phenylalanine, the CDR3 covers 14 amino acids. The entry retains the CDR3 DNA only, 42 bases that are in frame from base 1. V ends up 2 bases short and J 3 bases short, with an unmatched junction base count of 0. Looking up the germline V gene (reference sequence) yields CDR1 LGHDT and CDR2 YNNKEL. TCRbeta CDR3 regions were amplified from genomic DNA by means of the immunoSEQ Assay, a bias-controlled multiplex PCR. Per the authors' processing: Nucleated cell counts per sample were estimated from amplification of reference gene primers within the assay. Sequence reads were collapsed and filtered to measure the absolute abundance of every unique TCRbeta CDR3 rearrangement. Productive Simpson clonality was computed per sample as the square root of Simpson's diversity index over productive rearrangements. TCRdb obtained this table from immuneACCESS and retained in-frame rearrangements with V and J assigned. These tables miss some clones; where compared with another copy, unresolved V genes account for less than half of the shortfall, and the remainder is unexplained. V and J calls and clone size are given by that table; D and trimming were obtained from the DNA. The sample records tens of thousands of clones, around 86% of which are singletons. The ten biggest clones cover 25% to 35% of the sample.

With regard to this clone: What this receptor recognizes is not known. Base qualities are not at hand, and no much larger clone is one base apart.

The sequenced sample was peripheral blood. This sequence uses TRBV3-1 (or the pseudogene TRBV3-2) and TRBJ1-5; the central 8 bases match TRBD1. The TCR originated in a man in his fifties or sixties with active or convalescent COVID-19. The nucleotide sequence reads TGTGCCAGCAGCCAACAGGGGGCCAATCAGCCCCAGCATTTT. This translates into CASSQQGANQPQHF.